Reported below is one TCR beta chain. What it binds is not known. The V gene end was trimmed by 5 bases and the J gene end by 3 bases; junction bases not matched to a gene: 5. The V gene's germline CDR1 is DFQATT and CDR2 SNEGSKA (reference sequence). This CDR3 contains 14 residues. Prepared libraries of TCR beta cDNA carried unique molecular identifiers. Starting from about 1 to 10 million T cells, the study yielded about 500,000 cDNA molecules. Each CDR3 protein is one row after TCRdb ran MiXCR on the PCR reads. The sample contains about 540,000 distinct CDR3 sequences, around a third of which appear only once. The data originate from a study of post-analysis software for immune sequencing data. The wider study: Some patients lacked subtype; others had relapsing-remitting, secondary progressive or progressive-relapsing disease. Study conclusions and caveats: Diversity measured as normalized Chao1 was significantly lower in multiple sclerosis patients than in controls. Among about 5 TRBV segments more frequent in patients than controls were TRBV5-6, TRBV5-1 and TRBV20-1. Samples prepared in the same batch strongly co-clustered by F measure.

This clonotype was obtained from a girl between 2 and 17 years old with multiple sclerosis. The chain is built from TRBV20-1 and TRBJ2-3; 10 positions match TRBD2. The sequenced material came from blood. In nucleotides, the CDR3 is TGCAGTGCTTCTAGCGGGGGTTCTACAGATACGCAGTATTTT. Its translation: CSASSGGSTDTQYF.